This T cell receptor beta chain is drawn from a study of blood T cell repertoires in COVID-19 (TCRdb year 2020). For the wider study: The collaborator samples originated in the United States, Italy and Spain and spanned the acute and convalescent phases of COVID-19. The material from the prospective study consisted of cDNA or gDNA derived from T cells, B-cell-depleted T cells, or PBMCs. The dataset comprised deeply sampled blood TCRbeta repertoires from subjects exposed to, actively infected with, or recovered from COVID-19. The repertoires were released in a freely available public database intended as a resource for research on the immune response to SARS-CoV-2. Samples were obtained from the ongoing ImmuneRACE study (first 160 participants) and from about 1,300 subjects provided by 6 global collaborators. A de-identified subject ID, COVID-19 status, age in years and sex were almost always included in the sample metadata. Where available, HLA class I and class II types were obtained from metadata supplied by the sample provider rather than from assay-based typing. Study-level results and caveats: The quantity of clinical and demographic metadata differed by source and by participant and was supplied without curation.

The immunoSEQ Assay, a bias-controlled multiplex PCR, was used to amplify TCRbeta CDR3 regions from genomic DNA. Under the source paper's analysis protocol: The number of nucleated cells in each sample was estimated by amplification of reference gene primers within the assay. To quantify the absolute abundance of each unique TCRbeta CDR3 rearrangement, sequence reads were collapsed and filtered. For each sample, productive Simpson clonality was calculated as the square root of Simpson's diversity index across productive rearrangements. As stored in TCRdb, this immuneACCESS dataset retains in-frame rearrangements with V and J assigned. A fraction of the clones does not appear; measured against another copy, unresolved V genes explain less than half of the discrepancy, and the remainder lacks a known reason. From that table come the V and J calls and clone size; the DNA was used to work out D and trimming. Within this sample are about 53,000 clones, with 86% of them counted one time only. The biggest ten clones account for 12% of the sample.

Collaborating institutions collected whole blood in K2EDTA tubes following their own protocols. For TCRbeta analysis, collaborators shipped samples as frozen whole blood, isolated PBMCs, or DNA extracted from either of those sample types. Based on the germline V gene, the CDR1 and CDR2 sequences are SGDLS and YYNGEE. The trim is 1 base for V and 6 bases for J, with a gap of 6 bases between the germline ends. The CDR3 contains 12 residues, cysteine and phenylalanine counted. CDR3 DNA only is kept here, 36 bases in frame from base 1. This clone was observed a handful of times. It has no known antigen specificity. Per-base qualities were not stored, and no clone one base away is much larger.

What was sequenced was peripheral blood. The chain was built from TRBV9 and TRBJ2-3; TRBD1 is a possible D gene, resting on 6 matching bases. The sequence was collected from a man in his 70s with active COVID-19. The DNA sequence is as follows: TGTGCCAGCAGCGTAAGGGGGGATACGCAGTATTTT. Its coded protein is CASSVRGDTQYF.